The 13 T cell receptor beta chains in this list originate from one sample, sequenced in a study of T cells in Graves' hyperthyroidism and ophthalmopathy. TCR beta CDR3 region amplification was performed from RNA transcripts. The study used the HTBI primer set for a first-round RT-PCR of the TCR CDR3. TCRdb reprocessed the multiplex PCR reads via MiXCR and lists one record per CDR3 protein. The sample includes hundreds of thousands of distinct CDR3 sequences, roughly 20% of them seen just once. Material: blood. The source of these receptors is a woman between 45 and 60 years old with Graves' hyperthyroidism that later progressed to Graves' ophthalmopathy.

The rearrangement links TRBV20-1 to TRBJ1-4, with D perhaps matching TRBD1 (5 bases). The germline V gene encodes CDR1 DFQATT and CDR2 SNEGSKA (reference sequence). The V end was cut by 2 bases, the J end by 8 bases, with 12 bases between. The CDR3 totals 13 residues. CDR3 nucleotides: TGCAGTGCTAGAAGGCAGGGTTGGGAAAAACTGTTTTTT. Translating gives CSARRQGWEKLFF.

The chain combines TRBV7-2 with TRBJ2-7, with D maybe TRBD2 (7 bases). Trimming took 6 bases from V and 1 from J, leaving 19 bases between them. Germline V lookup: CDR1 SGHTA, CDR2 FQGNSA. The CDR3 has 16 amino acids. The CDR3 sequence is CASSLDAGASSYEQYF. CDR3 coding DNA: TGTGCCAGCAGTTTGGATGCGGGGGCGAGTTCCTACGAGCAGTACTTC.

This clonotype was seen only a few times. The chain recombines TRBV20-1 with TRBJ1-1; D uncertain. This CDR3 is built from 11 residues. Germline CDR1 DFQATT, CDR2 SNEGSKA (reference sequence). Trimming left V 3 bases short and J 6 bases short, with 8 bases between. This CDR3 is CSARRRAEAFF. The CDR3 nucleotides read TGCAGTGCTAGGCGGAGGGCTGAAGCTTTCTTT.

In this sample, this clonotype turned up many times. The chain joins TRBV3-1 to TRBJ1-4; D unclear. Trimming cost V 8 bases and J 4 bases, with 14 bases left between them. The CDR3 loop spans 14 amino acids. Germline CDR1 LGHDT, CDR2 YNNKEL (reference sequence). CDR3 nucleotide sequence: TGTGCCAGCCGTCCCCAGGAGAATAATGAAAAACTGTTTTTT. Its translation: CASRPQENNEKLFF. Based on the CDR3 plus reference TRBV3-1 and TRBJ1-4, the full variable domain is DTAVSQTPKYLVTQMGNDKSIKCEQNLGHDTMYWYKQDSKKFLKIMFSYNNKELIINETVPNRFSPKSPDKAHLNLHINSLELGDSAVYFCASRPQENNEKLFFGSGTQLSVL.

This rearrangement joins TRBV5-6 to TRBJ2-5; D is uncertain. CDR3 length equals 14 residues. V was trimmed by 0 bases and J by 2 bases, leaving 8 bases between them. Germline CDR1 and CDR2: SGHDT and YYEEEE. CDR3 loop: CASSLVVGQETQYF. The CDR3 coding sequence is TGTGCCAGCAGCTTGGTAGTGGGGCAAGAGACCCAGTACTTC. Looking up the rest from reference TRBV5-6 and TRBJ2-5 gives the full variable domain: DAGVTQSPTHLIKTRGQQVTLRCSPKSGHDTVSWYQQALGQGPQFIFQYYEEEERQRGNFPDRFSGHQFPNYSSELNVNALLLGDSALYLCASSLVVGQETQYFGPGTRLLVL.

V and J are TRBV2 and TRBJ1-5; 10 nucleotides match TRBD1. This CDR3 has 16 residues. Germline CDR1 SNHLY, CDR2 FYNNEI. J gave up 11 bases and V 6 bases, and 16 bases lay outside the gene matches. For the CDR3, the DNA is TGTGCCAGCAGGGGGGGGACAGGGGCGAAAACACAGTCCCAGCATTTT. It is translated as CASRGGTGAKTQSQHF.

This clonotype has at least ten counts. J is TRBJ1-1 and V is TRBV3-1, with 8 bases fitting TRBD1. Germline CDR1 and CDR2: LGHDT and YNNKEL (reference sequence). The CDR3 sequence is 15 residues long. V gave up 4 bases and J gave up 0 bases; unmatched junction bases: 4. CDR3 amino acids: CASSLRDRMNTEAFF. Written as DNA, the CDR3 is TGTGCCAGCAGCCTCCGGGACAGGATGAACACTGAAGCTTTCTTT.

About this clonotype itself: This may be a read error: a much more frequent sequence differs by one nucleotide. This chain uses TRBV20-1 with TRBJ1-1; D is unclear. Germline lookup yields CDR1 DFQATT and CDR2 SNEGSKA (reference sequence). V lost 2 bases and J 3 bases, leaving 7 bases between the germline ends. CDR3 length: 12 amino acids. The DNA for the CDR3 is TGCAGTGCTAGACCAGAGGACACTGAAGCTTTCTTT. Its protein is CSARPEDTEAFF.

The chain employs TRBV5-1 and TRBJ1-2, with 9 bases fitting TRBD1. The germline gives CDR1 SGHRS, CDR2 YFSETQ. This CDR3 comprises 16 residues. The V gene end was trimmed by 0 bases and the J gene end by 2 bases; junction bases not matched to a gene: 5. Here the CDR3 DNA reads TGCGCCAGCAGCTTGGCCACGGACAGGGGCAACTATGGCTACACCTTC. Translating gives CASSLATDRGNYGYTF.

V and J are TRBV5-1 and TRBJ1-1, with TRBD1 matching 12 bases. This CDR3 is built from 15 residues. Trimming removed 4 bases from V and 8 bases from J; junction bases left unmatched: 9. Per germline, CDR1 SGHRS and CDR2 YFSETQ. CDR3 sequence reads: CASSGAGTGGAEAFF. CDR3 coding DNA: TGCGCCAGCAGCGGGGCCGGGACAGGGGGCGCAGAAGCTTTCTTT. Using reference TRBV5-1 and TRBJ1-1 for the parts outside the CDR3, the full variable domain is KAGVTQTPRYLIKTRGQQVTLSCSPISGHRSVSWYQQTPGQGLQFLFEYFSETQRNKGNFPGRFSGRQFSNSRSEMNVSTLELGDSALYLCASSGAGTGGAEAFFGQGTRLTVV.

This clonotype has just a few counts. The rearrangement uses TRBV5-4 and TRBJ1-1, with 9 bases lining up with TRBD1. The V gene's germline CDR1 is SGHNT and CDR2 YYREEE (reference sequence). CDR3 length: 14 residues. Trimming removed 0 bases from V and 11 bases from J; junction bases left unmatched: 8. The CDR3 loop is CASSLGAGTGWAFF. DNA of the CDR3: TGTGCCAGCAGCTTGGGGGCCGGGACAGGGTGGGCTTTCTTT.

The rearrangement joins TRBV7-6 to TRBJ2-6; no clear D. Germline V CDR1 and CDR2: SGHVS, FNYEAQ. This CDR3 spans 14 amino acids. The V gene lost 5 bases and the J gene lost 0 bases, with 5 bases spanning the gap. CDR3 loop: CASSGNSGANVLTF. The CDR3 DNA reads as TGTGCCAGCAGCGGGAACTCTGGGGCCAACGTCCTGACTTTC. Together with reference TRBV7-6 and TRBJ2-6, the CDR3 gives the full variable domain: GAGVSQSPRYKVTKRGQDVALRCDPISGHVSLYWYRQALGQGPEFLTYFNYEAQQDKSGLPNDRFSAERPEGSISTLTIQRTEQRDSAMYRCASSGNSGANVLTFGAGSRLTVL.

This clonotype was seen at least ten times. The chain has TRBV7-9 and TRBJ2-2; D might be TRBD1 or TRBD2, each matching 5 bases. The germline V gene has CDR1 SEHNR and CDR2 FQNEAQ (reference sequence). The V end lost 4 bases, the J end lost 2 bases, and 5 bases lay between the germline ends. The CDR3 has 13 amino acids. CDR3 sequence (DNA): TGTGCCAGCAGCTGGGACAACACCGGGGAGCTGTTTTTT. Translating gives CASSWDNTGELFF.